The source of this T cell receptor (beta chain) is a study of T cell responses to AZD1222 COVID-19 vaccine. Study summary: Samples with a second dose at about 4 or about 12 weeks were pooled together.

The table came from immunoSEQ multiplex PCR; TCRdb's copy has only in-frame clones and leaves some out. This table holds tens of thousands of clones, about 85% found once. Trimming pared 4 bases from V and 8 bases from J, leaving 15 bases between. The CDR3 is made up of 14 amino acids. Germline V gene data show CDR1 as SGDLS and CDR2 as YYNGEE. With regard to this clone: The antigen remains unidentified.

The study, taken as a whole, reports: Spike was spanned by vaccine-associated CD4 TCRs, with dominance at 160-218 and 743-854. In all cases, repertoires were sampled only after the peak T cell response.

The source is an adult in good health. The sample in question was peripheral blood, obtained on day 0 of AZD1222 vaccination. The gene calls are TRBV9 and TRBJ1-4; D gene ambiguous. Written as DNA, the CDR3 is TGTGCCAGCAGCCCCAGCCAAGGGAGGGAAAAACTGTTTTTT. This encodes CASSPSQGREKLFF.